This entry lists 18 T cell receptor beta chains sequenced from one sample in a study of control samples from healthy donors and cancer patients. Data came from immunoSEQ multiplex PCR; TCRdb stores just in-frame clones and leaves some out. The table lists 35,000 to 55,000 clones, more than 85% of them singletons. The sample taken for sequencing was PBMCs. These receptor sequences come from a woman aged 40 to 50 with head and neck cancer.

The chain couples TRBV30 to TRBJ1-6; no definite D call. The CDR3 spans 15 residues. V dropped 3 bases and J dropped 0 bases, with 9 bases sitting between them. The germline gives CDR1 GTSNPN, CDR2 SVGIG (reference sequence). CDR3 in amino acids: CAWRLLGSYNSPLHF. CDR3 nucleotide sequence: TGTGCCTGGAGACTCCTTGGCTCCTATAATTCACCCCTCCACTTT.

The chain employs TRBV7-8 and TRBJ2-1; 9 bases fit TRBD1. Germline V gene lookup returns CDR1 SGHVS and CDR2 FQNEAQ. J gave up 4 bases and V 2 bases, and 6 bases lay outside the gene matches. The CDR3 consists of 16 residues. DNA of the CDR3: TGTGCCAGCAGCTTAATTACAGGGGGCCCTTACAATGAGCAGTTCTTC. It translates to CASSLITGGPYNEQFF.

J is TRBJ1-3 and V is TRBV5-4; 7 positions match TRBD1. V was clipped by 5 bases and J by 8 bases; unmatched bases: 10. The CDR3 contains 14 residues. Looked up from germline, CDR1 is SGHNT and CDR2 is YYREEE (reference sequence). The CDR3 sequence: CASRRGQDPDTIYF. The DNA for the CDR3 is TGTGCCAGCAGACGAGGACAGGACCCGGACACCATATATTTT.

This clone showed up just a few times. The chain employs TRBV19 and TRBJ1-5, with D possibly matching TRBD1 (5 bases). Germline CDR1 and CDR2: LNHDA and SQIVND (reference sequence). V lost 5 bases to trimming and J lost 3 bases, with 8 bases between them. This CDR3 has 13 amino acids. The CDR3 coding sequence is TGTGCCAGTAGTGACAGTGTCAATCAGCCCCAGCATTTT. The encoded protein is CASSDSVNQPQHF.

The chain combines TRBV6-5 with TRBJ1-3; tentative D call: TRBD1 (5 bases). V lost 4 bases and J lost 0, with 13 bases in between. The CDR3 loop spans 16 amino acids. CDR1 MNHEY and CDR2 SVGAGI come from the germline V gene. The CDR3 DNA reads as TGTGCCAGCAGTTTCTCCGGGACCCGCTCTGGAAACACCATATATTTT. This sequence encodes CASSFSGTRSGNTIYF.

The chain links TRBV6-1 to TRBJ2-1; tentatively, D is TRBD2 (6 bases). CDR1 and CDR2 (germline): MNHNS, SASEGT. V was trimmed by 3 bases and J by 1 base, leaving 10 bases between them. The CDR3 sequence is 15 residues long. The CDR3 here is CASSEGGQSYNEQFF. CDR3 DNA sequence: TGTGCCAGCAGTGAGGGAGGCCAGTCCTACAATGAGCAGTTCTTC.

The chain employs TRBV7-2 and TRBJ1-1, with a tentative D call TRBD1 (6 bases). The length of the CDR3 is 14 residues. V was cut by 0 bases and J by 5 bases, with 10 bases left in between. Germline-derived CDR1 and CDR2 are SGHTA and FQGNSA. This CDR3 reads CASSLARGGTEAFF. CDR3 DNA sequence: TGTGCCAGCAGCTTAGCCAGGGGTGGAACTGAAGCTTTCTTT.

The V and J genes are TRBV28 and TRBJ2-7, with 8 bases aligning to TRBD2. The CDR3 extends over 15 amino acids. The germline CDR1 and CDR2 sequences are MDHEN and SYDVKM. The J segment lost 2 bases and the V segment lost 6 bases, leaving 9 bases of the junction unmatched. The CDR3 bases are TGTGCCAGCAGAACCTCCGCAGCGGGAGCCTACGAGCAGTACTTC. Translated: CASRTSAAGAYEQYF.

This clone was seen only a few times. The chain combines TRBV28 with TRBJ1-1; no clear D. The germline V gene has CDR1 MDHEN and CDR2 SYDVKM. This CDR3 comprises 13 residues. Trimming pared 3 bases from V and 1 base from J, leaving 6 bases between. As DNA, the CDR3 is TGTGCCAGCAGTTTTGACGGGAACACTGAAGCTTTCTTT. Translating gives CASSFDGNTEAFF.

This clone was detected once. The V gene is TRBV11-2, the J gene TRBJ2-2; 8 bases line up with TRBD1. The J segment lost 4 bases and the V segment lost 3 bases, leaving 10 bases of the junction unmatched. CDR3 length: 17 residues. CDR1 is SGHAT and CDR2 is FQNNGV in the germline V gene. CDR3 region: CASSFRQGARGTGELFF. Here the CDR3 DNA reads TGTGCCAGCAGCTTTAGGCAGGGGGCAAGGGGCACCGGGGAGCTGTTTTTT. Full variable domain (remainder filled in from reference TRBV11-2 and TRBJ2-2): EAGVAQSPRYKIIEKRQSVAFWCNPISGHATLYWYQQILGQGPKLLIQFQNNGVVDDSQLPKDRFSAERLKGVDSTLKIQPAKLEDSAVYLCASSFRQGARGTGELFFGEGSRLTVL.

DNA of the CDR3: TGCGCCAGCAGCTTGGCGGCTAGCGGACTCACTAGGCGACATGAGCAGTTCTTC. Protein sequence: CASSLAASGLTRRHEQFF. The V and J genes are TRBV5-1 and TRBJ2-1; 7 positions agree with TRBD2. Germline assignment: CDR1 SGHRS and CDR2 YFSETQ. V was clipped by 0 bases and J by 8 bases; unmatched bases: 17. This CDR3 has 18 residues.

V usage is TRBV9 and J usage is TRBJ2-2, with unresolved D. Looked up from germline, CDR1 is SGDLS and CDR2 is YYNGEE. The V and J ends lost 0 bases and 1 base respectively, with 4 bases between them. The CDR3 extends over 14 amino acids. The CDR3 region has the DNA TGTGCCAGCAGCGTAGCACTGAACACCGGGGAGCTGTTTTTT. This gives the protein CASSVALNTGELFF.

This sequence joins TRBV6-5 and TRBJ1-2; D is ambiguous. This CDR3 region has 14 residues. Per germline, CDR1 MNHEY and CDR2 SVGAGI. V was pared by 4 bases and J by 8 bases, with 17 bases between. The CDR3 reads CASSLKTGFGGYTF. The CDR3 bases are TGTGCCAGCAGTTTAAAGACGGGTTTCGGCGGCTACACCTTC.

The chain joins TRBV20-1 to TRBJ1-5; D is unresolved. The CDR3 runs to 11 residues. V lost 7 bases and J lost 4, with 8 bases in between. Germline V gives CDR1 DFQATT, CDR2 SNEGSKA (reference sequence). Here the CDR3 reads CSVGANQPQHF. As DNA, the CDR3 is TGCAGTGTAGGAGCAAATCAGCCCCAGCATTTT.

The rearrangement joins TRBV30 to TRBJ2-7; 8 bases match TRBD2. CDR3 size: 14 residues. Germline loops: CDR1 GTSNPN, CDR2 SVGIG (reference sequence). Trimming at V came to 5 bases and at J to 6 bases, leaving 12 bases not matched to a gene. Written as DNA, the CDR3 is TGTGCCTGGGTTAGCGGGGAAAACCTTACCGAGCAGTACTTC. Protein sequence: CAWVSGENLTEQYF.

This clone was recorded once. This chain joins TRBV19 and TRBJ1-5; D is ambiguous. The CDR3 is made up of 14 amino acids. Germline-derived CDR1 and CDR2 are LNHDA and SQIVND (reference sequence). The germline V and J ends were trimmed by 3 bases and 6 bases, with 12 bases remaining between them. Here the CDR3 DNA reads TGTGCCAGTAGTATGGGGAGGGCCCTTCAGCCCCAGCATTTT. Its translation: CASSMGRALQPQHF. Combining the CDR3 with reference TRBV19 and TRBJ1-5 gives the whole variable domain DGGITQSPKYLFRKEGQNVTLSCEQNLNHDAMYWYRQDPGQGLRLIYYSQIVNDFQKGDIAEGYSVSREKKESFPLTVTSAQKNPTAFYLCASSMGRALQPQHFGDGTRLSIL.

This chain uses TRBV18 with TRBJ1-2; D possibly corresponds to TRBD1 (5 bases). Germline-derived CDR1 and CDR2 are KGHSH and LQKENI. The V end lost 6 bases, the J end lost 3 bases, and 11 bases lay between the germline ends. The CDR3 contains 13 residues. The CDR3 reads CASSLDSHYGYTF. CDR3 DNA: TGTGCCAGCTCGCTCGACAGTCACTATGGCTACACCTTC.

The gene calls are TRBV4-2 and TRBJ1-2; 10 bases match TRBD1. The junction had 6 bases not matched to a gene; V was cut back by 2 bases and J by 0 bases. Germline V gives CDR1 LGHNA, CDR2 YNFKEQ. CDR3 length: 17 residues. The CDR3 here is CASSQKTGGLANYGYTF. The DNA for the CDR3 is TGTGCCAGCAGCCAAAAGACAGGGGGCCTGGCTAACTATGGCTACACCTTC.